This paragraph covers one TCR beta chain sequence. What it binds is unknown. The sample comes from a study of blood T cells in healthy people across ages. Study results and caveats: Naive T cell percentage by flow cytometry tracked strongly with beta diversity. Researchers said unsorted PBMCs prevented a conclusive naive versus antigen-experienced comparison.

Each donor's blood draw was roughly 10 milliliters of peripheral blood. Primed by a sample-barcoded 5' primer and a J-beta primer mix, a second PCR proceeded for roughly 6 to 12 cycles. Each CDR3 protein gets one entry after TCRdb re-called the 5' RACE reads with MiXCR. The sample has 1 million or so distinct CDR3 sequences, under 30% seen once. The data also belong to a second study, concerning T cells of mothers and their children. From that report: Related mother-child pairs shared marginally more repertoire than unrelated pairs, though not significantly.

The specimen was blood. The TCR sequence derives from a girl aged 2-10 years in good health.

The CDR3 reads CSVEGDLTHNEQFF. The CDR3 bases are TGCAGCGTTGAAGGGGACTTAACGCACAATGAGCAGTTCTTC. The V call is TRBV29-1, the J call TRBJ2-5; D might be TRBD2 (6 bases). The better agreement between TRBJ2-1 and the DNA end casts doubt on the J call. Per germline, CDR1 SQVTM and CDR2 ANQGSEA. The CDR3 runs to 14 residues.